The 16 T cell receptor beta chains below all came from one sample that was sequenced in a study. TCRdb re-called the RT-PCR reads with MiXCR, one entry per CDR3 protein. The sample lists hundreds of thousands of distinct CDR3 sequences; 14% were seen once. Material: memory CD4+ T cells from blood. The receptors here all came from a female donor in good health, serving as a healthy control.

There are a few counts of this clonotype. The chain uses TRBV27 and TRBJ1-6; 11 nucleotides agree with TRBD1. V was pared by 5 bases and J by 7 bases, with 10 bases of the junction left unmatched. Germline assignment: CDR1 MNHEY and CDR2 SMNVEV (reference sequence). The CDR3 length is 17 residues. This CDR3 is CASSGQRTGGWNSPLHF. DNA for the CDR3: TGTGCCAGCAGTGGACAAAGGACAGGGGGCTGGAATTCACCCCTCCACTTT.

This rearrangement joins TRBV7-9 to TRBJ1-6; perhaps TRBD1 as D (6 bases). Trimming stripped 2 bases from V and 6 bases from J, with 11 bases between. CDR1 and CDR2 (germline): SEHNR, FQNEAQ (reference sequence). This CDR3 comprises 15 residues. The CDR3 loop reads CASSLIRGRNSPLHF. The CDR3 DNA reads as TGTGCCAGCAGCTTAATTCGGGGGCGTAATTCACCCCTCCACTTT.

This clonotype occurred many times. CDR3 in amino acids: CAISGRDAHNEQFF. The CDR3 DNA follows: TGTGCCATCAGTGGAAGGGACGCCCACAATGAGCAGTTCTTC. The genes are TRBV10-3 and TRBJ2-1; D may be TRBD1 or TRBD2 (5 bases each). CDR3 length: 14 residues. Trimming took 4 bases from V and 5 from J, leaving 12 bases between them. Germline V gene lookup returns CDR1 ENHRY and CDR2 SYGVKD.

The rearrangement uses TRBV5-1 and TRBJ1-5; the D gene is possibly TRBD1 (5 bases). This CDR3 is built from 16 residues. Germline CDR1 SGHRS, CDR2 YFSETQ. V lost 0 bases and J lost 6, with 16 bases in between. CDR3 nucleotides: TGCGCCAGCAGCTTGGCCCCTGGGGGAATCGGTCAGCCCCAGCATTTT. Encoded protein: CASSLAPGGIGQPQHF.

The table lists this clonotype with a few counts. This could be a read error, since a much larger clone is one nucleotide away. The chain recombines TRBV5-5 with TRBJ1-1; 9 nucleotides line up with TRBD1. Germline values: CDR1 SGHKS, CDR2 YYEKEE (reference sequence). J gave up 10 bases and V 2 bases, and 3 bases lay outside the gene matches. The CDR3 loop spans 12 amino acids. The CDR3 spells CASSFGTGRAFF. The CDR3 DNA reads TGTGCCAGCAGCTTCGGGACAGGGAGAGCTTTCTTT.

The genes are TRBV12-3 or TRBV12-4 and TRBJ1-6; no reliable D call. The V and J ends lost 3 bases and 0 bases respectively, with 9 bases between them. The CDR3 is 16 amino acids. CDR3 residues: CASSFGKTSYNSPLHF. CDR3 DNA sequence: TGTGCCAGCAGTTTTGGCAAAACCTCCTATAATTCACCCCTCCACTTT.

This clonotype was detected a few times. This chain links TRBV7-2 with TRBJ1-2; 7 positions agree with TRBD1. Trimming took 1 base from V and 13 from J; bases not matched to a gene: 9. Germline V CDR1 and CDR2: SGHTA, FQGNSA. The CDR3 runs 13 residues. CDR3 sequence: CASSLDGQGVGTF. The CDR3, as DNA: TGTGCCAGCAGCTTAGACGGCCAGGGGGTTGGCACCTTC. Full variable domain (remainder filled in from reference TRBV7-2 and TRBJ1-2): GAGVSQSPSNKVTEKGKDVELRCDPISGHTALYWYRQSLGQGLEFLIYFQGNSAPDKSGLPSDRFSAERTGGSVSTLTIQRTQQEDSAVYLCASSLDGQGVGTFGSGTRLTVV.

This clonotype was seen a few times. This chain uses TRBV7-2 with TRBJ2-5, with 9 bases aligning to TRBD2. CDR1 and CDR2 from the germline V gene are SGHTA and FQGNSA. The CDR3 covers 16 residues. Trimming took 5 bases from V and 2 from J; bases not matched to a gene: 9. The CDR3 loop is CASSQGREGLQETQYF. CDR3 sequence (DNA): TGTGCCAGCAGCCAAGGGCGGGAGGGATTACAAGAGACCCAGTACTTC.

This clonotype appeared many times. This chain uses TRBV4-1 with TRBJ2-5; D ambiguous. The CDR3 extends over 15 amino acids. Trimming removed 0 bases from V and 0 bases from J, with 8 bases in between. CDR1 MGHRA and CDR2 YSYEKL come from the germline V gene. The CDR3 protein is CASSQDIQNQETQYF. The CDR3 DNA follows: TGCGCCAGCAGCCAAGATATCCAGAACCAAGAGACCCAGTACTTC.

This clonotype showed up just a few times. The V call is TRBV5-1, the J call TRBJ2-1; D may be TRBD2 (5 bases). From germline, CDR1 is SGHRS and CDR2 YFSETQ. The CDR3 runs 15 residues. V dropped 0 bases and J dropped 1 base, with 8 bases sitting between them. CDR3 loop: CASSLAEGSYNEQFF. CDR3 DNA: TGCGCCAGCAGCTTGGCAGAGGGTTCCTACAATGAGCAGTTCTTC.

As concerns this clonotype: With a much larger clone just one base away, this may be a read error. CDR3 in DNA: TGTGCCGTCTCCTCCGGGACAGGGGGTACCGGGGAGCTGTTTTTT. Encoded protein: CAVSSGTGGTGELFF. The chain has TRBV10-3 and TRBJ2-2, with 11 bases that match TRBD1. With 11 bases clipped from V and 5 bases from J, the junction kept 10 bases outside the gene matches. The CDR3 consists of 15 residues. The germline CDR1 and CDR2 sequences are ENHRY and SYGVKD.

The chain carries TRBV12-3 or TRBV12-4 and TRBJ1-5, with D maybe TRBD1 (5 bases). V gave up 4 bases and J gave up 7 bases, with 14 bases separating them. The CDR3 extends over 14 amino acids. DNA of the CDR3: TGTGCCAGCAGTTGGGGACTCCCGGGGCAGCCCCAGCATTTT. Translation: CASSWGLPGQPQHF.

This clonotype appeared a few times. The chain employs TRBV7-2 and TRBJ2-2, with D tentatively TRBD1 (5 bases). V was pared by 1 base and J by 7 bases, with 7 bases between. The CDR3 extends over 13 amino acids. Germline loops: CDR1 SGHTA, CDR2 FQGNSA. CDR3 bases: TGTGCCAGCAGCTTAGATCAGGGCGGGGAGCTGTTTTTT. Amino acids: CASSLDQGGELFF.

This clonotype was recorded many times. The chain links TRBV27 to TRBJ1-2; D may be TRBD1 (5 bases). CDR1 is MNHEY and CDR2 is SMNVEV in the germline V gene (reference sequence). The CDR3 is 14 amino acids. The V gene lost 5 bases and the J gene lost 4 bases, with 14 bases spanning the gap. CDR3 region: CASSPGSESYGYTF. The CDR3 nucleotides are TGTGCCAGCAGTCCAGGGTCAGAGAGCTATGGCTACACCTTC.

This clonotype was seen at least ten times. The J gene is TRBJ1-5, the V gene TRBV20-1; 9 bases fit TRBD1. Germline CDR1 and CDR2: DFQATT and SNEGSKA (reference sequence). After removal of 3 bases from V and 0 bases from J, the junction contained 12 bases not matched to a gene. The CDR3 loop spans 18 amino acids. This CDR3 reads CSASRVGTGTYSNQPQHF. CDR3 coding DNA: TGCAGTGCTAGTAGGGTCGGGACAGGGACTTATAGCAATCAGCCCCAGCATTTT.

The chain has TRBV20-1 and TRBJ1-3, with 7 bases that match TRBD1. Losses at the gene ends were 7 bases for V and 4 bases for J; bases not matched to a gene: 7. CDR1 and CDR2 from the germline V gene are DFQATT and SNEGSKA (reference sequence). This CDR3 has 13 residues. CDR3: CSVLDRSGNTIYF. As DNA, the CDR3 is TGCAGTGTCCTGGACAGGTCCGGAAACACCATATATTTT.